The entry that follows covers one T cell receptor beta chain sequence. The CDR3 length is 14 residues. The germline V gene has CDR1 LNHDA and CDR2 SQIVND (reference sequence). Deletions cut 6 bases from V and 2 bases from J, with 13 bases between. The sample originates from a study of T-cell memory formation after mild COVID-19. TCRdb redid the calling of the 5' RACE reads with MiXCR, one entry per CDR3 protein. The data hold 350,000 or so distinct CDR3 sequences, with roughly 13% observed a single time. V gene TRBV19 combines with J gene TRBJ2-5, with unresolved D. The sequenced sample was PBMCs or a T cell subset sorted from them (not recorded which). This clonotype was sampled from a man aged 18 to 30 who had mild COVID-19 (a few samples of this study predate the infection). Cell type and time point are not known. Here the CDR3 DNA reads TGTGCCAGTAGCCAAGTAGGGTTACAAGAGACCCAGTACTTC. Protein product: CASSQVGLQETQYF.